One and the same sample provided the 20 T cell receptor beta chains below, sequenced in a study of blood T cells in healthy people across ages. Then a second PCR, running roughly 7 to 11 cycles, was carried out with a sample-barcoded 5' primer and a J-beta primer mix. TCRdb reprocessed the 5' RACE reads with MiXCR, giving one entry per CDR3 protein. Of 1.5 million to 2 million distinct CDR3 sequences listed, roughly a third are singletons. The specimen was blood. The receptors derive from a woman in her twenties or thirties in good health.

In this sample, this clonotype turned up a few times. CDR3: CASSPGQGLGGTDTQYF. The CDR3 bases are TGTGCCAGCAGCCCAGGACAGGGACTAGGGGGCACAGATACGCAGTATTTT. The chain has TRBV7-2 and TRBJ2-3, with D possibly called TRBD1 or TRBD2 (8 bases each). Trimming left V 5 bases short and J 1 base short, with 19 bases between. CDR1 is SGHTA, CDR2 FQGNSA, per germline. This CDR3 has 17 amino acids.

This clonotype has just a few counts. V usage is TRBV15 and J usage is TRBJ2-4; no clear D. V lost 5 bases and J 0 bases, leaving 14 bases between the germline ends. The germline V gene encodes CDR1 LNHNV and CDR2 YYDKDF (reference sequence). The CDR3 loop spans 16 amino acids. The CDR3 here is CATSPLIDLAKNIQYF. CDR3 nucleotides: TGTGCCACCAGCCCTCTAATCGACCTAGCCAAAAACATTCAGTACTTC. Full variable domain (missing parts from reference TRBV15 and TRBJ2-4): DAMVIQNPRYQVTQFGKPVTLSCSQTLNHNVMYWYQQKSSQAPKLLFHYYDKDFNNEADTPDNFQSRRPNTSFCFLDIRSPGLGDTAMYLCATSPLIDLAKNIQYFGAGTRLSVL.

This clonotype has more than one count but fewer than ten. V is TRBV5-6 and J is TRBJ2-1; 9 bases match TRBD2. The CDR3 extends over 15 amino acids. Germline trimming cut 6 bases from V and 12 bases from J; bases unmatched to any gene: 16. CDR1 is SGHDT, CDR2 YYEEEE, per germline. CDR3: CASKLAGIAYRGQFF. Written as DNA, the CDR3 is TGTGCCAGCAAACTAGCGGGTATTGCCTACAGGGGGCAGTTCTTC.

This clonotype was seen only once. The chain uses TRBV9 and TRBJ2-7; perhaps TRBD1 as D (6 bases). CDR3 size: 14 residues. The V end was cut by 3 bases, the J end by 2 bases, with 12 bases between. Per the germline V gene, CDR1 is SGDLS and CDR2 is YYNGEE. The CDR3 region is CASSEQGQAYEQYF. Here the CDR3 DNA reads TGTGCCAGCAGCGAACAGGGTCAAGCCTACGAGCAGTACTTC.

The V gene is TRBV6-5, the J gene TRBJ2-1; no firm D call. The CDR3 is 14 amino acids. Germline assignment: CDR1 MNHEY and CDR2 SVGAGI. V was pared by 0 bases and J by 5 bases, with 8 bases between. The chain's CDR3 is CASSYSGPHNEQFF. The CDR3 region has the DNA TGTGCCAGCAGTTACTCTGGACCTCACAATGAGCAGTTCTTC.

The chain links TRBV12-3 or TRBV12-4 to TRBJ2-3; TRBD2 might be the D (6 bases). V lost 2 bases and J 0 bases, leaving 9 bases between the germline ends. CDR3 length: 15 residues. This CDR3 is CASSLLAQSTDTQYF. The CDR3 DNA is TGTGCCAGCAGTTTACTAGCGCAGAGCACAGATACGCAGTATTTT.

The chain recombines TRBV20-1 with TRBJ2-1; D is possibly TRBD1 (5 bases). CDR3 size: 15 residues. CDR1 and CDR2 from the germline V gene are DFQATT and SNEGSKA (reference sequence). The V end lost 5 bases, the J end lost 0 bases, and 14 bases lay between the germline ends. CDR3 DNA: TGCAGTGCTCCGGACATGTCGAGCTCCTACAATGAGCAGTTCTTC. It codes for CSAPDMSSSYNEQFF.

The V gene is TRBV20-1, the J gene TRBJ1-1; D remains ambiguous. CDR1 and CDR2 from the germline V gene are DFQATT and SNEGSKA (reference sequence). Trimming left V 5 bases short and J 4 bases short, with 20 bases between. There are 15 residues in the CDR3. CDR3 nucleotide sequence: TGCAGTGCTGGAGCTGATAAGTTCCAAGGCACTGAAGCTTTCTTT. Translated: CSAGADKFQGTEAFF.

V is TRBV6-1 and J is TRBJ1-5; maybe TRBD1 (6 bases). The CDR3 loop spans 16 amino acids. Germline loops: CDR1 MNHNS, CDR2 SASEGT. The V gene lost 8 bases and the J gene lost 4 bases, with 21 bases spanning the gap. In DNA form, the CDR3 reads TGTGCCAGCCTGCAGGAGGCAGGGGTCGGGAATCAGCCCCAGCATTTT. Its translation: CASLQEAGVGNQPQHF.

This chain connects TRBV7-9 to TRBJ2-5, with D perhaps matching TRBD2 (5 bases). The germline gives CDR1 SEHNR, CDR2 FQNEAQ (reference sequence). Trimming left V 2 bases short and J 8 bases short, with 15 bases between. The CDR3 extends over 14 amino acids. The CDR3 is CASSLYPDRETQYF. The CDR3 DNA reads as TGTGCCAGCAGCTTATATCCGGACCGGGAAACCCAGTACTTC.

The chain combines TRBV5-1 with TRBJ1-2; a weak D match, TRBD1 (5 bases). Trimming shortened V by 0 bases and J by 8 bases, and 8 bases separated the two germline ends. This CDR3 has 12 residues. The germline CDR1 and CDR2 sequences are SGHRS and YFSETQ. The CDR3 reads CASSLARGGYTF. CDR3 coding DNA: TGCGCCAGCAGCTTGGCCCGGGGGGGCTACACCTTC.

This clonotype was counted only a few times. J is TRBJ2-7 and V is TRBV20-1, with D uncertain. The V gene lost 6 bases and the J gene lost 6 bases, with 15 bases spanning the gap. The V gene's germline CDR1 is DFQATT and CDR2 SNEGSKA (reference sequence). The CDR3 contains 12 residues. DNA of the CDR3: TGCAGTGCAGAAACCGCCGGATCCGAGCAGTACTTC. It yields the protein CSAETAGSEQYF.

In DNA form, the CDR3 reads TGTGCCAGTAGTATAGATGGTAACAGGGGCAATCAGCCCCAGCATTTT. It translates to CASSIDGNRGNQPQHF. This chain uses TRBV19 with TRBJ1-5, with D perhaps matching TRBD1 (6 bases). The CDR3 is 16 amino acids. Germline V CDR1 and CDR2: LNHDA, SQIVND (reference sequence). Trimming shortened V by 0 bases and J by 2 bases, and 11 bases separated the two germline ends.

This chain joins TRBV5-5 and TRBJ1-2, with TRBD1 matching over 9 bases. CDR1 is SGHKS, CDR2 YYEKEE, per germline (reference sequence). There are 15 residues in the CDR3. V gave up 0 bases and J gave up 3 bases; unmatched junction bases: 3. CDR3 DNA: TGTGCCAGCAGCTTGGTTGGGGACAGGGACTATGGCTACACCTTC. Translated: CASSLVGDRDYGYTF.

This clonotype was seen repeatedly, ten times or more. A read error may produce the germline difference seen at one junction end. The rearrangement joins TRBV4-2 to TRBJ1-1, with a tentative D call TRBD1 (6 bases). Germline values: CDR1 LGHNA, CDR2 YNFKEQ. The CDR3 is 14 amino acids. This chain's CDR3 is CASRQEAGDTEAFF. The CDR3 nucleotides are TGTGCCAGCAGACAAGAGGCAGGGGACACTGAAGCTTTCTTT.

The rearrangement links TRBV5-1 to TRBJ1-5; D is perhaps TRBD1 (5 bases). Germline V gene lookup returns CDR1 SGHRS and CDR2 YFSETQ. The length of the CDR3 is 15 residues. Deletions cut 4 bases from V and 8 bases from J, with 19 bases between. This CDR3 reads CASSGAGPPGEPQHF. The CDR3 nucleotides are TGCGCCAGCAGCGGGGCAGGGCCCCCGGGAGAGCCCCAGCATTTT. Drawing the rest from reference TRBV5-1 and TRBJ1-5, the complete variable domain is KAGVTQTPRYLIKTRGQQVTLSCSPISGHRSVSWYQQTPGQGLQFLFEYFSETQRNKGNFPGRFSGRQFSNSRSEMNVSTLELGDSALYLCASSGAGPPGEPQHFGDGTRLSIL.

The chain combines TRBV9 with TRBJ2-2; TRBD1 agrees at 12 bases. The CDR3 runs 18 residues. CDR1 is SGDLS, CDR2 YYNGEE, per germline. V was clipped by 4 bases and J by 4 bases; unmatched bases: 11. DNA of the CDR3: TGTGCCAGCAGCTTACCGGGACAGGGGGCGCAGGTCACCGGGGAGCTGTTTTTT. Its protein product is CASSLPGQGAQVTGELFF.

The J gene is TRBJ2-1, the V gene TRBV18; D possibly corresponds to TRBD1 (5 bases). CDR3 length: 15 amino acids. Germline V CDR1 and CDR2: KGHSH, LQKENI. Trimming stripped 2 bases from V and 8 bases from J, with 16 bases between. Here the CDR3 DNA reads TGTGCCAGCTCACCAGGCCTCCCGACAGTCTATGAGCAGTTCTTC. As protein: CASSPGLPTVYEQFF.

This clonotype was recorded many times. This sequence joins TRBV5-6 and TRBJ2-1; no clear D. The CDR3 covers 13 residues. V was pared by 4 bases and J by 4 bases, with 9 bases between. Germline lookup yields CDR1 SGHDT and CDR2 YYEEEE. CDR3: CASSTGRYNEQFF. CDR3 coding DNA: TGTGCCAGCAGCACTGGCCGATACAATGAGCAGTTCTTC.

Concerning this clonotype: One end of the junction does not line up with germline, which may come from a read error. The rearrangement uses TRBV20-1 and TRBJ1-2; TRBD1 aligns across 8 bases. The CDR3 is 14 amino acids. CDR1 and CDR2 (germline): DFQATT, SNEGSKA (reference sequence). CDR3: CSARPGQATYSYTF. As DNA, the CDR3 is TGCAGTGCACGCCCGGGACAGGCCACCTATAGCTACACCTTC.